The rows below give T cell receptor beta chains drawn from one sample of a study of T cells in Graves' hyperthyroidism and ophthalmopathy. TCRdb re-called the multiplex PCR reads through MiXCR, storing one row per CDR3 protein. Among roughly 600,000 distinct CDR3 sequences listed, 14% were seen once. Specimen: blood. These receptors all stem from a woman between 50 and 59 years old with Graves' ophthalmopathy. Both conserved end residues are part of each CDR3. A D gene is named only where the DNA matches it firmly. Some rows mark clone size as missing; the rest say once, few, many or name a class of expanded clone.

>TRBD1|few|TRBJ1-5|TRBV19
CASSVTQGLGGDQPQHF
TGTGCCAGTAGTGTTACACAGGGGCTCGGGGGAGATCAGCCCCAGCATTTT
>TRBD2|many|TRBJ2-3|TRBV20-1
CSARDGRERTDTQYF
TGCAGTGCTAGAGATGGGCGGGAGCGTACAGATACGCAGTATTTT
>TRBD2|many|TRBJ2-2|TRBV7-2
CASSLGGGYTGELFF
TGTGCCAGCAGCTTAGGGGGGGGATACACCGGGGAGCTGTTTTTT
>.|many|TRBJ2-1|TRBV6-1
CASSGLALYNEQFF
TGTGCCAGCAGTGGGTTAGCGCTGTACAATGAGCAGTTCTTC
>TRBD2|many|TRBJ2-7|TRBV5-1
CASTRSTSGSNEQYF
TGCGCCAGCACCCGCTCAACTAGCGGGAGTAACGAGCAGTACTTC
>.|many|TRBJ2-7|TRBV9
CASSSYGEQYF
TGTGCCAGCAGCTCGTATGGGGAGCAGTACTTC
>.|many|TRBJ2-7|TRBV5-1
CASSPRGDSYEQYF
TGCGCCAGCAGCCCCAGGGGGGACTCCTACGAGCAGTACTTC
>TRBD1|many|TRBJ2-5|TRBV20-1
CSATRSGGKQETQYF
TGCAGTGCCACCCGGTCAGGGGGTAAACAAGAGACCCAGTACTTC
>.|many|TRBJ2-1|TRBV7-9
CASSPRRSSYNEQFF
TGTGCCAGCAGCCCCCGGAGGAGCTCCTACAATGAGCAGTTCTTC
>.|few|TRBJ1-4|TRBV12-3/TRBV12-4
CASSFYKSTNEKLFF
TGTGCCAGCAGTTTTTACAAATCAACTAATGAAAAACTGTTTTTT
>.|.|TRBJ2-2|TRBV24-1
CATRRSTGDTGELFF
TGTGCCACCAGGCGGTCCACTGGGGACACCGGGGAGCTGTTTTTT
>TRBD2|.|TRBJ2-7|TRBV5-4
CASSLEAGRDEQYF
TGTGCCAGCAGCTTGGAAGCGGGACGGGACGAGCAGTACTTC
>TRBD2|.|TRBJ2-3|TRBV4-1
CASRHSGGRTDTQYF
TGCGCCAGCCGCCATAGCGGGGGTCGCACAGATACGCAGTATTTT
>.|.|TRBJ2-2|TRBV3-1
CASSQPSRQFPGELFF
TGTGCCAGCAGCCAACCCTCGCGACAGTTTCCCGGGGAGCTGTTTTTT
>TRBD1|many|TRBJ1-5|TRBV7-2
CASSFFPGQGGNQPQHF
TGTGCCAGCAGCTTCTTCCCGGGACAGGGAGGCAATCAGCCCCAGCATTTT
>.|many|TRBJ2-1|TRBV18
CASSPNLAEDSYNEQFF
TGTGCCAGCTCACCGAATCTAGCAGAGGACTCCTACAATGAGCAGTTCTTC
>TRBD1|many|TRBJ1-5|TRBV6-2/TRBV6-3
CASSFDRVSQPQHF
TGTGCCAGCAGCTTCGACAGGGTGTCTCAGCCCCAGCATTTT
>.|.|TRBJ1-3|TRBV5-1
CASSLAGMGNTIYF
TGCGCCAGCAGCTTGGCCGGGATGGGAAACACCATATATTTT
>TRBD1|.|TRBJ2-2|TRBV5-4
CASSGWDRWGSSTGELFF
TGTGCCAGCAGCGGCTGGGACAGGTGGGGATCGAGCACCGGGGAGCTGTTTTTT